This T cell receptor beta chain appears in the sequencing data of a study of OX40 agonist ivuxolimab in advanced cancers. The germline V and J ends were trimmed by 0 bases and 0 bases, with 6 bases remaining between them. CDR1 is SGDLS and CDR2 is YYNGEE in the germline V gene. The CDR3 is made up of 14 amino acids. The method was immunoSEQ multiplex PCR; TCRdb's version includes in-frame clones alone and lacks a portion of them. The repertoire includes about 54,000 clones, roughly nine tenths of them detected once, and over 9.5% sits in the top ten. This chain uses TRBV9 with TRBJ1-1; D gene uncertain. This specimen consisted of CD4+ or CD8+ T cells sorted from blood, obtained in a trial of the OX40 agonist ivuxolimab. This receptor was identified in an adult with an advanced solid tumor such as melanoma, head and neck, liver or kidney cancer. This CDR3 reads CASSVGQLNTEAFF. The CDR3 coding sequence is TGTGCCAGCAGCGTAGGGCAACTGAACACTGAAGCTTTCTTT.